Shown below are 15 T cell receptor beta chains from a single sample sequenced in a study of low-dose radiotherapy and immunotherapy resistance in tumors. Covering alpha and beta chains, TRAV- and TRBV-specific primers were used for the first-strand cDNA. With a constant-region primer and a V-primer adapter, TCRs were subjected to about 20 PCR cycles of amplification. TCRdb passed the reads through MiXCR, listing each CDR3 protein once. The sample holds thousands of distinct CDR3 sequences, approximately 61% seen once. The receptors were gathered from a human donor with advanced metastatic prostate, ovarian, gallbladder or colorectal cancer (not recorded which). This table probably holds off-target reads from a library built for another chain.

The chain recombines TRBV5-4 with TRBJ2-2; D is uncertain. This CDR3 has 16 amino acids. Germline CDR1 reads SGHNT; CDR2 reads YYREEE (reference sequence). Between the trimmed V and J ends, which lost 6 bases and 0 bases, there was a span of 15 bases. The CDR3 loop reads CASTPVSHANTGELFF. The CDR3 nucleotides are TGTGCCAGCACCCCGGTTAGCCACGCGAACACCGGGGAGCTGTTTTTT.

This clonotype came up a few times. The CDR3 here is CASSIWTSGGYEQYF. CDR3 nucleotide sequence: TGTGCCAGTAGTATTTGGACTAGCGGGGGCTACGAGCAGTACTTC. The rearrangement links TRBV19 to TRBJ2-7, with 13 nucleotides matching TRBD2. The CDR3 sequence is 15 residues long. Looked up from germline, CDR1 is LNHDA and CDR2 is SQIVND (reference sequence). After removal of 3 bases from V and 3 bases from J, the junction contained 2 bases not matched to a gene.

This chain links TRBV2 with TRBJ2-5; perhaps TRBD1 as D (5 bases). Trimming stripped 4 bases from V and 7 bases from J, with 13 bases between. This CDR3 has 13 amino acids. Per germline, CDR1 SNHLY and CDR2 FYNNEI. This CDR3 is CASSGGPVGTQYF. The CDR3 DNA reads as TGTGCCAGCAGTGGGGGCCCCGTGGGGACCCAGTACTTC. Complete variable domain (other parts from reference TRBV2 and TRBJ2-5): EPEVTQTPSHQVTQMGQEVILRCVPISNHLYFYWYRQILGQKVEFLVSFYNNEISEKSEIFDDQFSVERPDGSNFTLKIRSTKLEDSAMYFCASSGGPVGTQYFGPGTRLLVL.

The J gene is TRBJ2-5, the V gene TRBV4-2; 14 bases line up with TRBD2. The ends lost 4 bases at V and 4 bases at J; junction bases unmatched: 8. CDR3 length: 17 residues. Germline CDR1 reads LGHNA; CDR2 reads YNFKEQ. DNA of the CDR3: TGTGCCAGCAGCCCTGGGACTAGCGGGAGTGGGGGAGAGACCCAGTACTTC. It translates to CASSPGTSGSGGETQYF.

J is TRBJ2-4 and V is TRBV4-3; tentatively, D is TRBD2 (6 bases). The V gene's germline CDR1 is LGHNA and CDR2 YSLEER. Trimming left V 2 bases short and J 8 bases short, with 16 bases between. The length of the CDR3 is 15 residues. The CDR3 sequence is CASSQTKSREYIQYF. CDR3 DNA: TGCGCCAGCAGCCAAACGAAAAGCCGGGAGTACATTCAGTACTTC.

This clonotype was picked up a small number of times. V and J are TRBV12-3 or TRBV12-4 and TRBJ1-1, with D unresolved. V dropped 4 bases and J dropped 4 bases, with 10 bases sitting between them. The CDR3 extends over 13 amino acids. The chain's CDR3 is CASSSYWGTEAFF. The CDR3 DNA reads TGTGCCAGCAGTTCCTATTGGGGCACTGAAGCTTTCTTT.

This clonotype was observed a handful of times. The chain has TRBV14 and TRBJ1-3, with D possibly TRBD1 on 6 matching bases. Germline assignment: CDR1 SGHDN and CDR2 FVKESK. The CDR3 runs 16 residues. V gave up 1 base and J gave up 2 bases, with 12 bases separating them. The DNA of the CDR3 is TGTGCCAGCAGCCAAGTCTCTGGGGGGCCTGGAAACACCATATATTTT. Translated: CASSQVSGGPGNTIYF.

V usage is TRBV6-4 and J usage is TRBJ2-1; 7 nucleotides align to TRBD1. Losses at the gene ends were 5 bases for V and 8 bases for J; bases not matched to a gene: 9. The CDR3 contains 14 residues. The V gene's germline CDR1 is MRHNA and CDR2 SNTAGT. The chain's CDR3 is CASSHDGDRDEQFF. As DNA, the CDR3 is TGTGCCAGCAGTCACGACGGAGACAGGGATGAGCAGTTCTTC.

This sequence joins TRBV12-3 or TRBV12-4 and TRBJ1-1; unclear D gene. The CDR3 consists of 14 residues. V lost 5 bases, J lost 7 bases, and 17 bases lay in between. The CDR3 sequence: CASSGSPGRGEAFF. The CDR3 region has the DNA TGTGCCAGCAGTGGGTCCCCCGGACGGGGTGAAGCTTTCTTT.

The rearrangement links TRBV29-1 to TRBJ1-1, with D possibly TRBD1 on 5 matching bases. V shed 7 bases and J shed 1 base, with 10 bases lying between them. This CDR3 is built from 12 residues. From germline, CDR1 is SQVTM and CDR2 ANQGSEA. This CDR3 reads CSATRENTEAFF. Here the CDR3 DNA reads TGCAGCGCTACCAGGGAGAACACTGAAGCTTTCTTT.

This sequence joins TRBV10-3 and TRBJ1-5; the match to TRBD1 covers 8 bases. The CDR3 has 15 residues. J gave up 6 bases and V 6 bases, and 10 bases lay outside the gene matches. The germline CDR1 and CDR2 sequences are ENHRY and SYGVKD. CDR3 in DNA: TGTGCCATCAGCGACCCAGGGGGCGCCGGTCAGCCCCAGCATTTT. Protein product: CAISDPGGAGQPQHF.

There are a few counts of this clonotype. The J gene is TRBJ1-5, the V gene TRBV18; D might be TRBD1 (5 bases). CDR1 and CDR2 (germline): KGHSH, LQKENI. Trimming took 4 bases from V and 6 from J, leaving 10 bases between them. This CDR3 region has 13 residues. In DNA, the CDR3 is TGTGCCAGCTCACGGGCGGGGGGTCAGCCCCAGCATTTT. Amino acids: CASSRAGGQPQHF.

This sequence joins TRBV7-9 and TRBJ2-3; D not resolved. Trimming cost V 7 bases and J 4 bases, with 12 bases left between them. This CDR3 has 13 residues. In germline, CDR1 is SEHNR, CDR2 FQNEAQ (reference sequence). As DNA, the CDR3 is TGTGCCAGCAACCAGGCTGGGCCAGATACGCAGTATTTT. The encoded protein is CASNQAGPDTQYF.

The gene calls are TRBV5-4 and TRBJ2-1, with D unclear. V gave up 0 bases and J gave up 6 bases, with 16 bases separating them. The CDR3 length is 16 residues. Germline V CDR1 and CDR2: SGHNT, YYREEE (reference sequence). CDR3 DNA sequence: TGTGCCAGCAGCTTGGACGGCAGTCTTCTTCCCAATGAGCAGTTCTTC. This codes for CASSLDGSLLPNEQFF. The full variable domain, its missing parts supplied by reference TRBV5-4 and TRBJ2-1, is ETGVTQSPTHLIKTRGQQVTLRCSSQSGHNTVSWYQQALGQGPQFIFQYYREEENGRGNFPPRFSGLQFPNYSSELNVNALELDDSALYLCASSLDGSLLPNEQFFGPGTRLTVL.

The rearrangement uses TRBV28 and TRBJ2-7; 8 bases are a match to TRBD1. V trimming: 6 bases; J trimming: 4 bases; junction bases outside the gene matches: 11. The CDR3 spans 15 residues. CDR1 and CDR2 from the germline V gene are MDHEN and SYDVKM. The CDR3 nucleotides are TGTGCCAGCAGCCGACAGGGGTTGCTCAATTACGAGCAGTACTTC. This translates into CASSRQGLLNYEQYF.